The present TCR beta chain was sequenced within a study of regulatory T cells in long-lasting Graves disease. General observations from the study: Since the sample size was small, accuracy may have been reduced. Researchers examined only peripheral blood and not thyroid tissue. Among persistent patients, a larger number of public clonotypes were shared (roughly 2,900) than among newly diagnosed patients (more than 850).

Germline CDR1 is MGHRA and CDR2 is YSYEKL. Deletions cut 0 bases from V and 3 bases from J, with 8 bases between. The CDR3 runs to 15 residues. Relying on iRepertoire HTBI primers and Arm-PCR of CDR3 regions, the team built TCR beta libraries. TCRdb recomputed calls from the multiplex PCR reads with MiXCR, one row per CDR3 protein. In the table there are approximately 540,000 distinct CDR3 sequences, approximately 12% of which are singletons. As regards this clonotype: Its antigen is still unknown.

Sample time point: newly diagnosed GD, antithyroid drugs for less than 3 months. RNA isolated from PBMCs was used to make the TCR library. The sample also formed part of further work on T cells in Graves' hyperthyroidism and ophthalmopathy. From that report: First-round RT-PCR with HTBI primers amplified the TCR CDR3 region.

The sequence was collected from a woman aged 25 to 39 with Graves disease. The J gene is TRBJ2-2, the V gene TRBV4-1, with D perhaps assigned TRBD1 or TRBD2 (5 bases each). The starting material was peripheral blood mononuclear cells (PBMCs), obtained at new diagnosis, from a patient treated with antithyroid drugs. The CDR3 sequence: CASSQDGADTGELFF. In DNA, the CDR3 is TGCGCCAGCAGCCAAGACGGGGCAGACACCGGGGAGCTGTTTTTT.